This TCR beta chain was captured in a study of CD8+ T cells in alopecia areata. Background on the study: Once tofacitinib had been taken for 6 to 18 months, 6 months off drug followed. Study-wide results and limits: Possibly as an HLA-related effect, TCR sharing across patients appeared less clear than in mice. With tofacitinib ongoing, many expanded lesional clones persisted in both scalp and blood. Higher clonality was seen in lesional scalp than in normal scalp, especially in alopecia totalis/universalis.

It was cDNA, reverse transcribed from extracted RNA, that served as the sequencing template. The table came from immunoSEQ multiplex PCR; TCRdb's copy has only in-frame clones and leaves some out. The table records 120,000 or so clones, 61% of them present only once. The V and J ends lost 5 bases and 5 bases, in that order; junction bases with no gene match: 8. CDR1 SNHLY and CDR2 FYNNEI come from the germline V gene. This CDR3 has 15 amino acids. Concerning this clone itself: No antigen is known for it.

Treatment: oral pan-JAK inhibitor, 5-10 mg twice daily. The TCR was taken from a human donor with alopecia areata. This sequence joins TRBV2 and TRBJ2-5; 10 nucleotides line up with TRBD2. The sequencing here drew on CD4+ T cells sorted from blood, taken at week 4, from a patient treated with tofacitinib. The CDR3 bases are TGTGCCAGCAGTCCCGAAGCGGGAGGGGCGGAGACCCAGTACTTC. Amino acids: CASSPEAGGAETQYF.